This T cell receptor beta chain is drawn from a study of blood T cell repertoires in COVID-19. Study-level information: There were acute and convalescent COVID-19 samples, and they came from the United States, Italy and Spain. T cells, B-cell-depleted T cells, or PBMCs supplied cDNA or gDNA.

Authors' data handling: Amplified reference gene primers provided the basis for estimating nucleated cell counts. This table comes from immunoSEQ multiplex PCR, and its TCRdb copy is limited to in-frame clones, with some not included. Clone size and the V and J calls come from that table; the DNA yielded D and trimming. The sample includes fewer than 300,000 clones, over 65% seen only once; the top ten take approximately 2.6%. The CDR3 is made up of 15 amino acids. The junction had 4 bases not matched to a gene; V was cut back by 3 bases and J by 2 bases. Per germline, CDR1 LNHDA and CDR2 SQIVND (reference sequence).

The rearrangement uses TRBV19 and TRBJ2-5; TRBD1 aligns across 9 bases. The material sequenced was peripheral blood. This receptor was taken from a woman in her 70s with active or convalescent COVID-19. CDR3 loop: CASSITGGRQETQYF. The CDR3, as DNA: TGTGCCAGTAGTATTACAGGGGGCCGGCAAGAGACCCAGTACTTC.